Sequencing of this T cell receptor (beta chain) was carried out in a study of T cells after posttransplantation cyclophosphamide. Findings of the study overall: Skin or GI-infiltrating T cells shared few TRB sequences with blood. Later blood repertoires were often dominated by clones from the donor CD8+ memory compartment.

This CDR3 comprises 13 residues. V shed 4 bases, J shed 6 bases, and the junction held 0 bases outside the gene matches. Germline V gives CDR1 SGHTA, CDR2 FQGNSA. Repertoires were generated with immunoSEQ multiplex PCR, while TCRdb's copy carries only in-frame clones and drops some. The sample records more than 20,000 clones, roughly 70% being singletons. This related bone marrow graft donor gave peripheral blood on the day of marrow donation. With regard to this clone: Its antigen remains unidentified.

V usage is TRBV7-2 and J usage is TRBJ2-1, with TRBD1 matching over 10 bases. This TCR was sampled from an older woman in good health, CMV-negative, and a related stem cell transplant donor. Sequencing was performed on memory CD4+ T cells sorted from PBMCs. The CDR3 sequence is CASSWTGGNEQFF. In DNA form, the CDR3 reads TGTGCCAGCAGCTGGACAGGGGGCAATGAGCAGTTCTTC.